This TCR beta chain was identified during a study of blood T cell repertoires in COVID-19. Clones were read by immunoSEQ multiplex PCR, and TCRdb kept only the in-frame ones, dropping some. The repertoire has about 320,000 clones, 89% of them found once; the top ten carry around 4.8%. Germline CDR1 reads SGDLS; CDR2 reads YYNGEE. Between the trimmed V and J ends, which lost 3 bases and 5 bases, there was a span of 20 bases. This CDR3 contains 16 residues. The sample comprised PBMCs or T cells enriched from blood (not recorded which). The chain couples TRBV9 to TRBJ2-5, with D maybe TRBD2 (7 bases). This TCR was recovered from a man aged 55 to 70 who had recovered from COVID-19. The CDR3 DNA is TGTGCCAGCAGCGCGTCCCTAGTCAGGGGAGGGGAGACCCAGTACTTC. Translating gives CASSASLVRGGETQYF.